These T cell receptor beta chains were read from a single sample in a study of shared clonotypes between healthy human individuals. Generated by immunoSEQ multiplex PCR, the TCRdb table keeps only in-frame clones and is missing some. The sample consists of approximately 1.5 million clones, nearly 99% of them appearing once. The sample comprised naive CD4+ T cells sorted from blood. The receptors come from a man aged 30 to 39 in good health. Both conserved end residues are part of each CDR3. The order of the fields is V gene, D gene, clone size, J gene, CDR3 protein, CDR3 DNA. D genes are given only for firm matches. The size entry is marked missing in some rows and otherwise reads once, few, many or a size class.

TRBV28	NA	NA	TRBJ2-3	CASSLVRISSTDTQYF	TGTGCCAGCAGTTTAGTCCGGATTTCTAGCACAGATACGCAGTATTTT
TRBV5-4	TRBD2	NA	TRBJ2-1	CASSSLGGLAGELNEQFF	TGTGCCAGCAGCTCCCTAGGGGGACTAGCGGGAGAACTTAATGAGCAGTTCTTC
TRBV7-6	TRBD2	once	TRBJ2-3	CASSLEGLARSDTQYF	TGTGCCAGCAGCTTAGAGGGACTAGCTCGTTCGGATACGCAGTATTTT
TRBV6-5	NA	NA	TRBJ2-5	CASSPWGGKIETQYF	TGTGCCAGCAGCCCCTGGGGTGGGAAGATTGAGACCCAGTACTTC
TRBV6-5	NA	once	TRBJ1-1	CASSSTGGWLNTEAFF	TGTGCCAGCAGTTCGACCGGAGGGTGGCTGAACACTGAAGCTTTCTTT
TRBV7-6	NA	NA	TRBJ2-7	CASSLGSRATWNEQYF	TGTGCCAGCAGCTTAGGGTCCAGGGCCACATGGAACGAGCAGTACTTC
TRBV9	NA	NA	TRBJ2-3	CASSVTDDHGDTQYF	TGTGCCAGCAGCGTGACAGACGACCATGGGGATACGCAGTATTTT
TRBV18	NA	NA	TRBJ2-2	CASSPPGENTGELFF	TGTGCCAGCTCACCACCGGGGGAGAACACCGGGGAGCTGTTTTTT
TRBV28	NA	once	TRBJ1-3	CASSWSGATGNTIYF	TGTGCCAGCAGTTGGTCGGGGGCTACTGGAAACACCATATATTTT
TRBV9	NA	NA	TRBJ2-2	CASSVVTGNTGELFF	TGTGCCAGCAGCGTAGTTACAGGGAACACCGGGGAGCTGTTTTTT
TRBV15	TRBD2	NA	TRBJ2-1	CATSREGGSNEQFF	TGTGCCACCAGCAGAGAGGGCGGGAGCAATGAGCAGTTCTTC
TRBV5-5	NA	once	TRBJ1-4	CASSPRAEPEKLFF	TGTGCCAGCAGTCCCCGGGCCGAGCCGGAAAAACTGTTTTTT
TRBV5-1	NA	NA	TRBJ2-1	CASSPYRDNEQFF	TGCGCCAGCAGCCCTTACCGGGACAATGAGCAGTTCTTC
TRBV18	NA	NA	TRBJ2-3	CASSPLSSGSTDTQYF	TGTGCCAGCTCACCACTTTCCTCCGGGAGCACAGATACGCAGTATTTT
TRBV5-4	TRBD2	once	TRBJ2-7	CASSLVGSGAYEQYF	TGTGCCAGCAGCTTGGTTGGCAGCGGGGCCTACGAGCAGTACTTC
TRBV5-4	NA	NA	TRBJ2-7	CASSFSGTTYEQYF	TGTGCCAGCAGCTTTTCCGGGACCACCTACGAGCAGTACTTC